The clone carrying this T cell receptor beta chain has at least ten counts. Its antigen is currently unknown. Until they underwent thyroid surgery, no patient had received any treatment. This entry is derived from a study of metastatic and nonmetastatic thyroid tumors. Study at large: Blood and tumor or nodule tissue repertoires from malignant and benign thyroid patients were compared.

In the authors' workflow: Construction of a distant-metastasis classifier for papillary thyroid cancer relied on CDR3 differences across clinicopathological groups. TCRdb re-called the PCR reads with MiXCR. Clone size and V and J calls follow TCRdb, not the original study. Of fewer than 40,000 clones detected, about 15% appear once; the ten largest clones hold under 20%. The CDR3 consists of 16 residues. Trimming took off 3 bases at V and 3 bases at J, with 15 bases between the two ends. CDR1 and CDR2 (germline): MDHEN, SYDVKM. Points from the study as a whole: Patients with malignant thyroid tumors reportedly had significantly higher TCR beta diversity than those with benign nodules, in blood and tumor.

Sequencing used blood. This chain uses TRBV28 with TRBJ1-5, with D hard to call. The TCR originated in a male donor with papillary thyroid cancer or a benign thyroid nodule (not recorded which). Some clones in this sample may be carry-over from other donors' samples. CDR3 in amino acids: CASSFRGKGINQPQHF. Here the CDR3 DNA reads TGTGCCAGCAGTTTCCGCGGCAAGGGAATCAATCAGCCCCAGCATTTT. Using reference TRBV28 and TRBJ1-5 for the parts outside the CDR3, the full variable domain is DVKVTQSSRYLVKRTGEKVFLECVQDMDHENMFWYRQDPGLGLRLIYFSYDVKMKEKGDIPEGYSVSREKKERFSLILESASTNQTSMYLCASSFRGKGINQPQHFGDGTRLSIL.